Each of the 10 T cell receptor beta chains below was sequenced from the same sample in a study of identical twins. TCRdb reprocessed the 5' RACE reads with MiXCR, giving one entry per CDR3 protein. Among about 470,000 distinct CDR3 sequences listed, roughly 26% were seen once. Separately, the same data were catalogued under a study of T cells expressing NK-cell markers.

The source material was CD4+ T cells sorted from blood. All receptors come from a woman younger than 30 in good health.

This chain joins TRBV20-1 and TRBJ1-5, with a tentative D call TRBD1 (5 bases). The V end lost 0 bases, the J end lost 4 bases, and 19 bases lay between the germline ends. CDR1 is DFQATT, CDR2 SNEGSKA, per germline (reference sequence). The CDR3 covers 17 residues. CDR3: CSARDLIRWGSNQPQHF. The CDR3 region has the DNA TGCAGTGCTAGAGACTTAATCCGGTGGGGGAGTAATCAGCCCCAGCATTTT.

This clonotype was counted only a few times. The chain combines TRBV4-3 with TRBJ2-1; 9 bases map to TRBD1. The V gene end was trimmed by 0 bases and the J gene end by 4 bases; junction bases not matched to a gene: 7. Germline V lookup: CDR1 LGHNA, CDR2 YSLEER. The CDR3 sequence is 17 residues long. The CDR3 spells CASSQDHRDRAYNEQFF. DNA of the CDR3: TGCGCCAGCAGCCAAGACCACCGGGACAGGGCTTACAATGAGCAGTTCTTC.

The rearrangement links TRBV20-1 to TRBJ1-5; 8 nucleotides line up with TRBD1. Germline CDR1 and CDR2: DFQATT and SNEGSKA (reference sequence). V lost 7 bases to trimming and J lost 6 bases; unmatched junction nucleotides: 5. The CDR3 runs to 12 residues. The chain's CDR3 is CSVGQGPQPQHF. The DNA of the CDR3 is TGCAGTGTCGGACAGGGACCTCAGCCCCAGCATTTT.

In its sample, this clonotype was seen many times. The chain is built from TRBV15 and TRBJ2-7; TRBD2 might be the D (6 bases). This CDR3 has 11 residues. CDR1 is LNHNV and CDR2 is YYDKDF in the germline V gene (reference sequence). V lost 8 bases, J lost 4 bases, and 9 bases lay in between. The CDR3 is CATSRGYEQYF. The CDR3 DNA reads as TGTGCCACCTCTCGGGGGTACGAGCAGTACTTC.

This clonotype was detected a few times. The CDR3 DNA reads as TGCGCCAGCAGCTTGACCGGGGTGGTTGGAAACACCATATATTTT. It specifies CASSLTGVVGNTIYF. The chain links TRBV5-1 to TRBJ1-3; D unclear. Between the trimmed V and J ends, which lost 1 base and 3 bases, there was a span of 11 bases. This CDR3 contains 15 residues. Per germline, CDR1 SGHRS and CDR2 YFSETQ.

CDR3 DNA: TGTGCCAGCAGTGAACAAGGTACGGGACTATACAATGAGCAGTTCTTC. It yields the protein CASSEQGTGLYNEQFF. The rearrangement joins TRBV2 to TRBJ2-1; 7 bases line up with TRBD2. The CDR3 has 16 residues. The germline CDR1 and CDR2 sequences are SNHLY and FYNNEI. Trimming cost V 2 bases and J 4 bases; bases outside gene matches: 8.

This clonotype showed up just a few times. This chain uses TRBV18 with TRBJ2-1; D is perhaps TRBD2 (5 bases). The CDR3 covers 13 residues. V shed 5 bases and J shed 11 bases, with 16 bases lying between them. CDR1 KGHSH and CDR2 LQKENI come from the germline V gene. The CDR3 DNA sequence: TGTGCCAGCTCAGCGGGCCCCGCCGGCCAGCAGTTCTTC. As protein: CASSAGPAGQQFF.

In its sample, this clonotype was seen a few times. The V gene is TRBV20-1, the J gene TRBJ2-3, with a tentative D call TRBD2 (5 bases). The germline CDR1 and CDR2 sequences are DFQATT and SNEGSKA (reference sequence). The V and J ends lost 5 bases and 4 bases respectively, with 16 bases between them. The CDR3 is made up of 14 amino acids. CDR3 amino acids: CSASLVPPPDTQYF. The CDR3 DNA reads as TGCAGTGCTTCACTAGTACCCCCCCCAGATACGCAGTATTTT.

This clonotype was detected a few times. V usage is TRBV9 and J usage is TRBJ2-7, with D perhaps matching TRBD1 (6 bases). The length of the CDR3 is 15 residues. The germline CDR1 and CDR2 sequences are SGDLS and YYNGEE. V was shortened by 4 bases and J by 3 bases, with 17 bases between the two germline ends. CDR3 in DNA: TGTGCCAGCAGCCTTAGTCCGGGACATATCTACGAGCAGTACTTC. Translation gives CASSLSPGHIYEQYF.

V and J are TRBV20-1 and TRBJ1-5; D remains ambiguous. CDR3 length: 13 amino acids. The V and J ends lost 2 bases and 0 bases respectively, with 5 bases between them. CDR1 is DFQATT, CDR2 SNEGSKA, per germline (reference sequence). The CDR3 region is CSARRNSNQPQHF. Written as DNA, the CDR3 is TGCAGTGCTAGAAGGAATAGCAATCAGCCCCAGCATTTT.